The 21 T cell receptor beta chains reported below all come from one sample, sequenced in a study of beta chain features in type 1 diabetes (dated by TCRdb to the late 2010s). The library was built by means of the immunoSEQ multiplex PCR assay. The entire amount of isolated RNA was reverse transcribed using the High Capacity cDNA Reverse Transcription Kit, so the sequenced TCRB transcripts were expressed ones. This is the immuneACCESS table as TCRdb keeps it, with only in-frame sequences that have V and J called. A part of the clones is gone; compared with another copy, unresolved V genes explain less than half, and the rest is unexplained. The sample includes about 250,000 clones, with 13% to 15% observed a single time. Clones ranked in the top ten supply around 0.03% of the sample. The sample was naive CD4+ T cells from blood. The meaning of the sample's cell subset or site label: true naive CD4+ T cells. These TCRs come from a woman aged 40 to 50 in good health.

This clone was found a few times. V and J are TRBV29-1 and TRBJ2-7; 9 bases align to TRBD1. The CDR3 is 13 residues long. CDR1 is SQVTM and CDR2 is ANQGSEA in the germline V gene. V shed 6 bases, J shed 3 bases, and the junction held 6 bases outside the gene matches. CDR3 nucleotides: TGCAGCGTCGCGGACAGGGGCGGCTACGAGCAGTACTTC. Its protein product is CSVADRGGYEQYF.

This clone appeared once. The J gene is TRBJ1-2, the V gene TRBV7-6, with D maybe TRBD1 (6 bases). V was trimmed by 0 bases and J by 4 bases, leaving 9 bases between them. The CDR3 is 14 amino acids. Germline V lookup: CDR1 SGHVS, CDR2 FNYEAQ. CDR3 DNA sequence: TGTGCCAGCAGCTTAGCCGGGACACGCTATGGCTACACCTTC. Translation: CASSLAGTRYGYTF.

This clone turned up a few times. This sequence joins TRBV15 and TRBJ2-7; 7 bases are shared with TRBD1. Losses at the gene ends were 0 bases for V and 4 bases for J; bases not matched to a gene: 6. The CDR3 loop spans 15 amino acids. From germline, CDR1 is LNHNV and CDR2 YYDKDF (reference sequence). The DNA for the CDR3 is TGTGCCACCAGCAGAGAAAGACAGGGAGCGTACGAGCAGTACTTC. This codes for CATSRERQGAYEQYF.

The CDR3 nucleotides read TGTGCCAGCTCCCTTAACCGAAACAGGGGAGGTCGGGAGACCCAGTACTTC. It translates to CASSLNRNRGGRETQYF. The chain carries TRBV18 and TRBJ2-5; D possibly corresponds to TRBD1 (7 bases). The CDR3 has 17 amino acids. The ends were cut back, 6 bases at V and 5 bases at J, with 25 bases in the middle. The germline CDR1 and CDR2 sequences are KGHSH and LQKENI.

The chain carries TRBV28 and TRBJ2-1; tentatively, D is TRBD2 (5 bases). Germline lookup yields CDR1 MDHEN and CDR2 SYDVKM. V was clipped by 6 bases and J by 2 bases, with 11 bases between them. The CDR3 length is 14 residues. In DNA, the CDR3 is TGTGCCAGCAGGCCCGGGAAGACCTACAATGAGCAGTTCTTC. Translated: CASRPGKTYNEQFF. Drawing the rest from reference TRBV28 and TRBJ2-1, the complete variable domain is DVKVTQSSRYLVKRTGEKVFLECVQDMDHENMFWYRQDPGLGLRLIYFSYDVKMKEKGDIPEGYSVSREKKERFSLILESASTNQTSMYLCASRPGKTYNEQFFGPGTRLTVL.

The rearrangement links TRBV27 to TRBJ1-6; weak D call: TRBD1 (6 bases). The CDR3 contains 12 residues. Trimming shortened V by 8 bases and J by 6 bases, and 8 bases separated the two germline ends. Germline V CDR1 and CDR2: MNHEY, SMNVEV (reference sequence). The CDR3 is CASSQGNSPLHF. CDR3 DNA: TGTGCCAGCTCACAGGGTAATTCACCCCTCCACTTT.

This clone was detected only a few times. The chain combines TRBV5-1 with TRBJ2-5, with 11 bases matching TRBD2. Germline loops: CDR1 SGHRS, CDR2 YFSETQ. The CDR3 contains 18 residues. Trimming removed 6 bases from V and 1 base from J; junction bases left unmatched: 14. The CDR3 sequence: CASIYLGTSGEVQETQYF. In nucleotides, the CDR3 is TGCGCCAGCATCTACCTAGGGACTAGCGGAGAAGTCCAAGAGACCCAGTACTTC.

The chain joins TRBV21-1 to TRBJ1-1; TRBD1 was called by the table and not checked on the DNA. TRBV21-1 is flagged as a pseudogene. The CDR3 extends over 12 amino acids. The CDR3, as DNA: TGTGCCAGTTTCTTACAGTACACTGAAGCTTTCTTT. It encodes CASFLQYTEAFF.

The sample holds a few counts of this clone. The genes are TRBV6-5 and TRBJ2-4, with D unclear. This CDR3 is built from 11 residues. CDR1 MNHEY and CDR2 SVGAGI come from the germline V gene. V gave up 2 bases and J gave up 11 bases, with 7 bases separating them. This CDR3 reads CASSYASVQYF. In DNA form, the CDR3 reads TGTGCCAGCAGTTACGCGTCGGTTCAGTACTTC.

This clone was counted between two and nine times. This chain joins TRBV12-5 and TRBJ1-6; maybe TRBD1 (6 bases). Germline V CDR1 and CDR2: LGHNT, FRNRAP. This CDR3 comprises 15 residues. V was cut by 1 base and J by 13 bases, with 17 bases left in between. DNA for the CDR3: TGTGCTAGTGGTTTGGGGGGGCTTGCGAATTTCCCCCTCCACTTT. The encoded protein is CASGLGGLANFPLHF. Looking up the rest from reference TRBV12-5 and TRBJ1-6 gives the full variable domain: DARVTQTPRHKVTEMGQEVTMRCQPILGHNTVFWYRQTMMQGLELLAYFRNRAPLDDSGMPKDRFSAEMPDATLATLKIQPSEPRDSAVYFCASGLGGLANFPLHFGNGTRLTVT.

Points on this clone: At one end the junction does not follow the germline gene, possibly because of a read error. The same CDR3 arises from other DNA sequences in this sample as well. This chain joins TRBV15 and TRBJ2-2, with no clear D. CDR1 LNHNV and CDR2 YYDKDF come from the germline V gene (reference sequence). The CDR3 is 15 amino acids. The CDR3: CATSTRTRNTGELFF. CDR3 bases: TGCGCCACCAGCACCAGAACAAGGAACACCGGGGAGCTGTTTTTT.

The chain couples TRBV2 to TRBJ1-4, with TRBD1 as a possible D gene (5 bases). Germline V gives CDR1 SNHLY, CDR2 FYNNEI. Trimming took 7 bases from V and 7 from J, leaving 16 bases between them. The CDR3 extends over 14 amino acids. The DNA for the CDR3 is TGTGCCAGCAACCACAGGACCGGGGGTGAAAAACTGTTTTTT. Protein: CASNHRTGGEKLFF.

This chain joins TRBV27 and TRBJ2-1; 8 positions agree with TRBD2. In germline, CDR1 is MNHEY, CDR2 SMNVEV (reference sequence). This CDR3 is built from 20 residues. V was clipped by 4 bases and J by 5 bases; unmatched bases: 22. The CDR3: CASSYPLAGLQAPTDNEQFF. In nucleotides, the CDR3 is TGTGCCAGCAGTTATCCCTTAGCGGGGCTCCAGGCCCCCACAGACAATGAGCAGTTCTTC.

This clone was detected many times. V is TRBV7-9 and J is TRBJ2-7; no clear D gene. The CDR3 sequence is 12 residues long. V was clipped by 3 bases and J by 6 bases, with 9 bases between them. Germline-derived CDR1 and CDR2 are SEHNR and FQNEAQ (reference sequence). This chain's CDR3 is CASSFPPIEQYF. For the CDR3, the DNA is TGTGCCAGCAGCTTTCCCCCCATCGAGCAGTACTTC.

This clone was detected a few times. J is TRBJ2-7 and V is TRBV6-5; D uncertain. The CDR3 has 13 amino acids. Per the germline V gene, CDR1 is MNHEY and CDR2 is SVGAGI. V gave up 4 bases and J gave up 2 bases, with 9 bases separating them. The CDR3 DNA follows: TGTGCCAGCAGTTCCGACATTACCTACGAGCAGTACTTC. Translated: CASSSDITYEQYF.

This clone was seen at least ten times. The gene calls are TRBV7-9 and TRBJ2-3, with unresolved D. Trimming cost V 2 bases and J 1 base, with 7 bases left between them. The CDR3 is 14 residues long. Germline V gene sequence: CDR1 SEHNR, CDR2 FQNEAQ (reference sequence). This CDR3 reads CASSLSPRTDTQYF. CDR3 sequence (DNA): TGTGCCAGCAGCTTAAGCCCCCGCACAGATACGCAGTATTTT.

The gene calls are TRBV6-6 and TRBJ2-7; D gene ambiguous. V was pared by 2 bases and J by 2 bases, with 4 bases between. This CDR3 is 12 amino acids long. Germline CDR1 reads MNHNY; CDR2 reads SVGAGI (reference sequence). CDR3 in DNA: TGTGCCAGCAGTTACGGGCCCTACGAGCAGTACTTC. It translates to CASSYGPYEQYF.

The chain joins TRBV29-1 to TRBJ1-1; a weak D match, TRBD1 (6 bases). Between the trimmed V and J ends, which lost 3 bases and 4 bases, there was a span of 15 bases. CDR1 is SQVTM and CDR2 is ANQGSEA in the germline V gene. The CDR3 is 14 residues long. CDR3 sequence: CSVDSGRGATEAFF. CDR3 sequence (DNA): TGCAGCGTTGATTCGGGCAGGGGAGCCACTGAAGCTTTCTTT. Variable domain in full (rest from reference TRBV29-1 and TRBJ1-1): SAVISQKPSRDICQRGTSLTIQCQVDSQVTMMFWYRQQPGQSLTLIATANQGSEATYESGFVIDKFPISRPNLTFSTLTVSNMSPEDSSIYLCSVDSGRGATEAFFGQGTRLTVV.

The sample holds a few counts of this clone. The chain's CDR3 is CASSQLGGLGAFF. The DNA of the CDR3 is TGCGCCAGCAGCCAACTCGGGGGGCTGGGGGCTTTCTTT. The chain carries TRBV4-3 and TRBJ1-1, with TRBD1 as a possible D gene (6 bases). Germline values: CDR1 LGHNA, CDR2 YSLEER. Trimming removed 2 bases from V and 11 bases from J, with 15 bases in between. The CDR3 is 13 residues long.

This CDR3 reads CASSLDAGELFF. CDR3 in DNA: TGTGCCAGCAGCTTAGACGCCGGGGAGCTGTTTTTT. The chain is built from TRBV11-2 and TRBJ2-2; unclear D gene. Per the germline V gene, CDR1 is SGHAT and CDR2 is FQNNGV. V dropped 0 bases and J dropped 6 bases, with 2 bases sitting between them. This CDR3 has 12 residues.

The sample holds a few counts of this clone. V and J are TRBV2 and TRBJ2-5, with 8 positions matching TRBD1. Germline lookup yields CDR1 SNHLY and CDR2 FYNNEI. The J segment lost 1 base and the V segment lost 6 bases, leaving 1 base of the junction unmatched. The CDR3 runs 13 residues. The chain's CDR3 is CASRQGAQETQYF. DNA of the CDR3: TGTGCCAGCAGGCAGGGGGCCCAAGAGACCCAGTACTTC.